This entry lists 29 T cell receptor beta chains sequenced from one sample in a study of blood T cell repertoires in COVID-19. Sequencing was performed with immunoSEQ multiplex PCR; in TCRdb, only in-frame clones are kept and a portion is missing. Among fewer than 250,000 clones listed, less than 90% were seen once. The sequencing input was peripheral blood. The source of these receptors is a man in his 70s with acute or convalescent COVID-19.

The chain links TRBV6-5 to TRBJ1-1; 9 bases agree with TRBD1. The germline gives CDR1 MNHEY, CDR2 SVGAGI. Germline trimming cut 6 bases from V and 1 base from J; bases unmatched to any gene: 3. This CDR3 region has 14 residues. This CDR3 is CASRGGQGNTEAFF. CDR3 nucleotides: TGTGCCAGCAGGGGGGGACAGGGGAACACTGAAGCTTTCTTT.

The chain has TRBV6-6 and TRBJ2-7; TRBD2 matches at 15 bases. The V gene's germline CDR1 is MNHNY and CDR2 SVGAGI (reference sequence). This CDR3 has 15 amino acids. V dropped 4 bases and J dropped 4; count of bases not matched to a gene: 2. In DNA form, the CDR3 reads TGTGCCAGCAGTTTCGGGACTAGCGGGAGGTACGAGCAGTACTTC. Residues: CASSFGTSGRYEQYF.

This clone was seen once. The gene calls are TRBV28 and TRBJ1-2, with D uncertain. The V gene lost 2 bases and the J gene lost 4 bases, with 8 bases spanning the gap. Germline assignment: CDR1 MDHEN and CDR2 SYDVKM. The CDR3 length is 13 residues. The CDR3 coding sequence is TGTGCCAGCAGTTTAATCGGCGGCTATGGCTACACCTTC. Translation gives CASSLIGGYGYTF.

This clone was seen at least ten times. The CDR3 is CASSLDLWGRQHF. The DNA for the CDR3 is TGTGCCAGCAGCTTAGATCTCTGGGGGCGGCAGCATTTT. V and J are TRBV11-2 and TRBJ1-5, with a possible D match to TRBD1 (6 bases). V lost 0 bases, J lost 13 bases, and 13 bases lay in between. The CDR3 runs 13 residues. CDR1 and CDR2 from the germline V gene are SGHAT and FQNNGV.

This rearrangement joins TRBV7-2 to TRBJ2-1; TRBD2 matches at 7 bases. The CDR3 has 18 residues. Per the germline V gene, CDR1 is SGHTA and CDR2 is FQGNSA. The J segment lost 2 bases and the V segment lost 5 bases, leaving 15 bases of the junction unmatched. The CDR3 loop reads CASSPLLLAVGTYNEQFF. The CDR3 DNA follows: TGTGCCAGCAGCCCTTTACTGCTAGCGGTTGGGACCTACAATGAGCAGTTCTTC. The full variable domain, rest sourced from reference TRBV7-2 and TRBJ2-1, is GAGVSQSPSNKVTEKGKDVELRCDPISGHTALYWYRQSLGQGLEFLIYFQGNSAPDKSGLPSDRFSAERTGGSVSTLTIQRTQQEDSAVYLCASSPLLLAVGTYNEQFFGPGTRLTVL.

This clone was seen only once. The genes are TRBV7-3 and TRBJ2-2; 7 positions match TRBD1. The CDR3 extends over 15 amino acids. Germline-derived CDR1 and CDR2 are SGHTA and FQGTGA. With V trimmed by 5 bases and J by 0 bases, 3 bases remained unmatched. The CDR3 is CASSPGQANTGELFF. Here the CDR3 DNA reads TGTGCCAGCAGCCCAGGACAGGCGAACACCGGGGAGCTGTTTTTT.

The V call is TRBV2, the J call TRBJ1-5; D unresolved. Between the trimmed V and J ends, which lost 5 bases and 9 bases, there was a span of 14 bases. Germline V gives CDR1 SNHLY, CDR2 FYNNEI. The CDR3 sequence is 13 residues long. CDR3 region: CASSPTPDSPQHF. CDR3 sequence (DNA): TGTGCCAGCAGTCCTACCCCGGACTCGCCCCAGCATTTT.

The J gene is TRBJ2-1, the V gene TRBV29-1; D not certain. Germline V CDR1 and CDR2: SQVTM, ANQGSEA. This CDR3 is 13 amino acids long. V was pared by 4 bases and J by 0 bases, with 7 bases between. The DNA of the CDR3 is TGCAGCGTTGGGCGGAGCTCCTACAATGAGCAGTTCTTC. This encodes CSVGRSSYNEQFF.

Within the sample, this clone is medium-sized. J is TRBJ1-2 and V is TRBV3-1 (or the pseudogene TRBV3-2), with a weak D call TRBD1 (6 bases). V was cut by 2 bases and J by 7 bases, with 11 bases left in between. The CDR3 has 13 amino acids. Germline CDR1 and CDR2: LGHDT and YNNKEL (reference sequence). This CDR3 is CASSQSGVTGYTF. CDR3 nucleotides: TGTGCCAGCAGCCAATCAGGGGTCACTGGCTACACCTTC.

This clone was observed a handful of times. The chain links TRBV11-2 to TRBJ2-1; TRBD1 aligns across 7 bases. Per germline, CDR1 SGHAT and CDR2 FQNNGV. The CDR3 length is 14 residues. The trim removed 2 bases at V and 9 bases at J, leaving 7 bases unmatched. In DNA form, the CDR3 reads TGTGCCAGCAGCTTATTGACCAGGGGGAGTGAGCAGTTCTTC. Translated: CASSLLTRGSEQFF.

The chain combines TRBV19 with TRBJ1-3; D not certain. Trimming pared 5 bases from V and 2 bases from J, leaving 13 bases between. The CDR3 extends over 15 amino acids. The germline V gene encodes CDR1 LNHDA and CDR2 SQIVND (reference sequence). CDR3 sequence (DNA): TGTGCCAGTAGTCCAGCCCGACGGGCTGGAAACACCATATATTTT. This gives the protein CASSPARRAGNTIYF.

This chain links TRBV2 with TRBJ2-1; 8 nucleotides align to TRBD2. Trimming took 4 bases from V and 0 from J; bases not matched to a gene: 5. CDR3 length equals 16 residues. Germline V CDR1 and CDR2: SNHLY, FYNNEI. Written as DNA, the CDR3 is TGTGCCAGCAGTGTTAGCGGGATGAACTCCTACAATGAGCAGTTCTTC. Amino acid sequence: CASSVSGMNSYNEQFF.

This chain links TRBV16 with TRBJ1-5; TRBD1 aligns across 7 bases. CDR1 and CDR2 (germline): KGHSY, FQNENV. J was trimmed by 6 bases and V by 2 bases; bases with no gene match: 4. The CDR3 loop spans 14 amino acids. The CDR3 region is CASSQDRVAQPQHF. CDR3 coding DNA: TGTGCCAGCAGCCAAGACAGGGTTGCTCAGCCCCAGCATTTT.

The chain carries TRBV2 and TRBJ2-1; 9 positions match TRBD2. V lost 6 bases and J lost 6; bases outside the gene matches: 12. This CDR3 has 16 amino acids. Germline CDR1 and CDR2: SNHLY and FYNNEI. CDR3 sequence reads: CASSDPVAGVVNEQFF. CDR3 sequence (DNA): TGTGCCAGCAGCGATCCCGTAGCGGGAGTTGTCAATGAGCAGTTCTTC.

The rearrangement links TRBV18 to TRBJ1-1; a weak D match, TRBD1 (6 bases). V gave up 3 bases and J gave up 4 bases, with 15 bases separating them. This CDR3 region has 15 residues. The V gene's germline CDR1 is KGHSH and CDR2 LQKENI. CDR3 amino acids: CASSPGGGEVTEAFF. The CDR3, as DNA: TGTGCCAGCTCACCGGGGGGGGGCGAGGTCACTGAAGCTTTCTTT.

The CDR3 sequence is CASSPRAIPTNEKLFF. The CDR3 DNA reads TGTGCCAGCTCACCACGGGCCATTCCAACTAATGAAAAACTGTTTTTT. The chain joins TRBV18 to TRBJ1-4; D call uncertain. The CDR3 loop spans 16 amino acids. Germline V CDR1 and CDR2: KGHSH, LQKENI. Trimming left V 1 base short and J 0 bases short, with 9 bases between.

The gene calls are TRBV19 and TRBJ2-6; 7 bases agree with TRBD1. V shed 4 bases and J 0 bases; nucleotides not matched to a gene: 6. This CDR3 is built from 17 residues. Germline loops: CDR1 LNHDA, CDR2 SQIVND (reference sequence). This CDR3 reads CASSTRQGGSGANVLTF. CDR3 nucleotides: TGTGCCAGTAGTACTCGACAGGGTGGCTCTGGGGCCAACGTCCTGACTTTC.

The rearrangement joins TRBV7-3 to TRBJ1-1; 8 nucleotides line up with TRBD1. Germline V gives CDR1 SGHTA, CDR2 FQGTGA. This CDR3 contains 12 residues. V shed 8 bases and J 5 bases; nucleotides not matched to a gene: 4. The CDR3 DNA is TGTGCCAGCGGACAGGGAGGAACTGAAGCTTTCTTT. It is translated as CASGQGGTEAFF.

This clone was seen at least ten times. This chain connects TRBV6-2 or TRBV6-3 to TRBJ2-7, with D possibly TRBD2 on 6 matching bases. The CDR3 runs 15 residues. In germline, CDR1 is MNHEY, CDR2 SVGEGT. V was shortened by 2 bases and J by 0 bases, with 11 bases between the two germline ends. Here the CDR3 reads CASSYPDGSSYEQYF. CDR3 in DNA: TGTGCCAGCAGTTACCCGGACGGGAGCTCCTACGAGCAGTACTTC.

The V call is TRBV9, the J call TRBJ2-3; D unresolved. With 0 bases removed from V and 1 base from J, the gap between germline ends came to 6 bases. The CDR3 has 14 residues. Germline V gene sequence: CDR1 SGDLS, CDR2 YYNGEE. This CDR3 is CASSVDLGTDTQYF. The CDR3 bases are TGTGCCAGCAGCGTAGACCTAGGCACAGATACGCAGTATTTT.

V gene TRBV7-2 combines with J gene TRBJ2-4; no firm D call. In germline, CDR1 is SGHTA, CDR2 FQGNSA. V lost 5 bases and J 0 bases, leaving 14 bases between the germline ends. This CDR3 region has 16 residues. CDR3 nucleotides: TGTGCCAGCAGCGGAATTGAACAGCTAGCCAAAAACATTCAGTACTTC. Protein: CASSGIEQLAKNIQYF.

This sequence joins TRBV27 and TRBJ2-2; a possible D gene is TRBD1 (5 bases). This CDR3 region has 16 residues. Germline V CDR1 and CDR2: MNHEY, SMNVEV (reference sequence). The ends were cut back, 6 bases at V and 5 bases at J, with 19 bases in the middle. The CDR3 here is CASSYLGAGYTGELFF. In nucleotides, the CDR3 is TGTGCCAGCAGCTACCTAGGGGCAGGCTATACCGGGGAGCTGTTTTTT.

The CDR3 sequence is CASSTGTSGKNQQFF. As DNA, the CDR3 is TGTGCCAGCAGCACAGGGACTAGCGGGAAGAATCAGCAGTTCTTC. The chain is built from TRBV5-4 and TRBJ2-1; 13 nucleotides agree with TRBD2. The germline CDR1 and CDR2 sequences are SGHNT and YYREEE (reference sequence). This CDR3 region has 15 residues. V lost 4 bases and J lost 11; bases outside the gene matches: 9.

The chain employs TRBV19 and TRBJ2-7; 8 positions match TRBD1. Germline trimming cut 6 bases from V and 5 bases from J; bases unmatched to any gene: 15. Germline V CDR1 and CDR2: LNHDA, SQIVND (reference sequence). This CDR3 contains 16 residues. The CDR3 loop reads CASSPAGRAGGHEQYF. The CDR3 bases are TGTGCCAGTAGCCCAGCCGGGCGGGCAGGGGGCCACGAGCAGTACTTC. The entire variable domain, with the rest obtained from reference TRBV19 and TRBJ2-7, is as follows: DGGITQSPKYLFRKEGQNVTLSCEQNLNHDAMYWYRQDPGQGLRLIYYSQIVNDFQKGDIAEGYSVSREKKESFPLTVTSAQKNPTAFYLCASSPAGRAGGHEQYFGPGTRLTVT.

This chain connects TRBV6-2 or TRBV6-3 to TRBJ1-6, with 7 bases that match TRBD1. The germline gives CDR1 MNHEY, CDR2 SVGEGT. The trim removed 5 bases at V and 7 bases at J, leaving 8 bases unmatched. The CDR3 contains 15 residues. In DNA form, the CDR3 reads TGTGCCAGCAGTACCGGGGACAGCAGAAATTCACCCCTCCACTTT. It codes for CASSTGDSRNSPLHF.

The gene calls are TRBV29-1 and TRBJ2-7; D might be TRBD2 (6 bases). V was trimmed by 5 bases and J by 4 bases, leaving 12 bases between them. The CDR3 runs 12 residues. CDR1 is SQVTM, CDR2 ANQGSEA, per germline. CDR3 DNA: TGCAGCGTTCAGGAGGGTATTTACGAGCAGTACTTC. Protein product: CSVQEGIYEQYF.

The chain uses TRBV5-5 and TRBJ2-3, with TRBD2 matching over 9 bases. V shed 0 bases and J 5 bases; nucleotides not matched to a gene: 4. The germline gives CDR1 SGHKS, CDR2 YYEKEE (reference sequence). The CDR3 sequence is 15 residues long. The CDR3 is CASSLASGIRDTQYF. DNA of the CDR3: TGTGCCAGCAGCTTGGCTAGCGGGATACGAGATACGCAGTATTTT.

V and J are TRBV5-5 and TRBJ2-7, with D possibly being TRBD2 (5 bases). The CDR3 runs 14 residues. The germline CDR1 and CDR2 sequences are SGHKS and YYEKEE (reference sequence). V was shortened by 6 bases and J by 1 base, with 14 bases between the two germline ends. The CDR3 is CASMKSGASYEQYF. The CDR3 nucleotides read TGTGCCAGCATGAAGAGCGGAGCTTCCTACGAGCAGTACTTC.

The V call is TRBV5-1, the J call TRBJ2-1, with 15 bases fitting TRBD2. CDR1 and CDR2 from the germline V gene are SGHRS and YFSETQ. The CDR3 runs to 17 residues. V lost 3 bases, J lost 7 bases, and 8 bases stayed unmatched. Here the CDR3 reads CASSWTSGRASLNEQFF. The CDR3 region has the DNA TGCGCCAGCAGCTGGACTAGCGGGAGGGCATCCTTGAATGAGCAGTTCTTC.